A selection of T cell receptor beta chains follows, all from one sample in a study of cytomegalovirus exposure and HLA in healthy donors. Repertoires were generated with immunoSEQ multiplex PCR, while TCRdb's copy carries only in-frame clones and drops some. Among 120,000 or so clones, about 71% were seen once, and the ten largest hold 3% to 4%. The sample consisted of PBMCs. The receptors originated from a woman aged 50 to 65 in good health and CMV-seronegative. Each CDR3 is given with its conserved first and last residue.

V gene	CDR3 length	J gene	CDR3 protein
TRBV4-3	14	TRBJ1-1	CASSQGHIWAEAFF
TRBV7-2	16	TRBJ1-5	CASSLVSLAGDQPQHF
TRBV4-1	14	TRBJ2-7	CASSQVVGVNEQYF
TRBV15	15	TRBJ2-1	CATSRDIADYNEQFF
TRBV15	17	TRBJ2-3	CATSRELAPGSTDTQYF
TRBV7-9	17	TRBJ2-7	CSSSLVPLAGITYEQYF
TRBV15	15	TRBJ1-3	CATSRESFSGNTIYF
TRBV7-9	16	TRBJ2-5	CASSLAEHQRQETQYF
TRBV25-1	15	TRBJ1-3	CASTMTGGSGNTIYF
TRBV18	15	TRBJ2-3	CASSLMGLATDTQYF
TRBV28	15	TRBJ1-2	CASSPLDRDDYGYTF
TRBV6-1	14	TRBJ2-7	CASSEVGPGAEQYF
TRBV5-1	14	TRBJ2-3	CASSLEGGVDTQYF
TRBV28	19	TRBJ2-7	CASSLVEVSFSSSSYEQYF
TRBV7-4	12	TRBJ1-4	CASSLGRGRLFF
TRBV29-1	12	TRBJ1-4	CSVQGWGEKLFF
TRBV7-2	15	TRBJ2-7	CASSRAGTGLDEQYF
TRBV19	15	TRBJ2-7	CASSMDRFSSYEQYF
TRBV7-3	15	TRBJ2-3	CASSLGGASTDTQYF
TRBV19	14	TRBJ2-1	CASSTTARANEQFF
TRBV6-1	14	TRBJ2-2	CASSTVVPTGELFF
TRBV7-2	15	TRBJ1-2	CASSSTGQGSYGYTF
TRBV7-2	14	TRBJ1-2	CASSLAEAGGGYTF
TRBV7-2	15	TRBJ2-7	CASSPPGARSYEQYF